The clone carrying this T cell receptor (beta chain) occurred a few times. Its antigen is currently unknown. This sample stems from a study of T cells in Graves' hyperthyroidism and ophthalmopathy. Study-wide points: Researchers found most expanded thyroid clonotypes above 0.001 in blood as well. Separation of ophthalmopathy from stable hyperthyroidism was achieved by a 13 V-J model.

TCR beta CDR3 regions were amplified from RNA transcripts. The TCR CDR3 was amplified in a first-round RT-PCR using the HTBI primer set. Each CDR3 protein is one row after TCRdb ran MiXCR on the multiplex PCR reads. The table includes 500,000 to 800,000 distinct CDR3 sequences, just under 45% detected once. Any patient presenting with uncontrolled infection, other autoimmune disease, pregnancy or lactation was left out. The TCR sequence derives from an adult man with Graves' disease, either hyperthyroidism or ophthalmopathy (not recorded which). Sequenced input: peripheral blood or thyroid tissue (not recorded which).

As DNA, the CDR3 is TGTGCCAGCAAACCGGGATACACCAATCAGCCCCAGCATTTT. Residues: CASKPGYTNQPQHF. V and J are TRBV5-5 and TRBJ1-5; D not resolved. This CDR3 comprises 14 residues. V lost 6 bases, J lost 3 bases, and 13 bases lay in between. Germline V gives CDR1 SGHKS, CDR2 YYEKEE (reference sequence).